This TCR beta chain is from a study of cytomegalovirus exposure and HLA in healthy donors. Study information: Within an early data release were around 87 million unique TCRs drawn from HLA-typed donors. Study observations and caveats: In a later analysis, 16,951 TCR beta sequences were associated with HLA alleles at 0.05 false discovery rate.

Germline V gene data show CDR1 as SGHRS and CDR2 as YFSETQ. The CDR3 has 12 amino acids. V was pared by 4 bases and J by 3 bases, with 1 base of the junction left unmatched. In the PCR, 60 Vbeta and 13 Jbeta primers were used. Per the study methods: Later analysis identified approximately 88 million unique TCR beta chains, some 10 million shared. The method was immunoSEQ multiplex PCR; TCRdb's version includes in-frame clones alone and lacks a portion of them. V and J calls and clone size follow that table, whereas D and trimming were derived from the DNA. The sample has around 140,000 clones, and its top ten clones hold 0.96%. Concerning this clone itself: Its target is unknown.

The gene calls are TRBV5-1 and TRBJ2-7; 7 bases are a match to TRBD1. This TCR was recovered from a male donor in good health and CMV-seronegative. Sequences were obtained from PBMCs. The CDR3 loop is CASSDRDYEQYF. CDR3 sequence (DNA): TGCGCCAGCAGCGACAGGGACTACGAGCAGTACTTC.